The 21 T cell receptor beta chains listed next were all sequenced from one sample in a study of blood T cell repertoires in COVID-19. Sequencing used immunoSEQ multiplex PCR; TCRdb keeps in-frame clones, though not all of them. The table has some 260,000 clones, around 84% seen once. Specimen: PBMCs or T cells enriched from blood (not recorded which). The receptors stem from a young man with acute COVID-19.

This clone was found a few times. The rearrangement links TRBV11-2 to TRBJ1-1; D perhaps matches TRBD1 (6 bases). V was trimmed by 5 bases and J by 5 bases, leaving 18 bases between them. This CDR3 comprises 15 residues. From germline, CDR1 is SGHAT and CDR2 FQNNGV. The CDR3 sequence: CASSPNRGAGTEAFF. CDR3 nucleotide sequence: TGTGCCAGCAGCCCAAATCGGGGGGCGGGAACTGAAGCTTTCTTT.

The chain recombines TRBV28 with TRBJ2-2; 7 bases fit TRBD1. CDR3 length: 15 amino acids. Unmatched junction bases numbered 3, after V lost 1 base and J lost 4 bases. The germline CDR1 and CDR2 sequences are MDHEN and SYDVKM. The CDR3 bases are TGTGCCAGCAGTTTATCAGGGGGAATCACCGGGGAGCTGTTTTTT. Its protein product is CASSLSGGITGELFF.

The rearrangement uses TRBV7-8 and TRBJ1-5; D remains ambiguous. From germline, CDR1 is SGHVS and CDR2 FQNEAQ. The CDR3 sequence is 13 residues long. V was shortened by 1 base and J by 6 bases, with 7 bases between the two germline ends. The CDR3 is CASSLEFSQPQHF. The CDR3 DNA reads as TGTGCCAGCAGCTTAGAATTTAGTCAGCCCCAGCATTTT.

The gene calls are TRBV9 and TRBJ2-4, with TRBD2 matching over 8 bases. Germline lookup yields CDR1 SGDLS and CDR2 YYNGEE. V trimming: 3 bases; J trimming: 8 bases; junction bases outside the gene matches: 13. The CDR3 runs to 16 residues. The CDR3 bases are TGTGCCAGCAGCGGTAGCTTCGGGAGGGCCTCTGACATTCAGTACTTC. Translating gives CASSGSFGRASDIQYF.

V and J are TRBV5-4 and TRBJ1-4, with D possibly TRBD1 on 5 matching bases. Trimming removed 4 bases at V and 7 bases at J, with 14 bases between. CDR3 size: 14 residues. Germline-derived CDR1 and CDR2 are SGHNT and YYREEE (reference sequence). The CDR3 spells CASSRDSDFEKLFF. CDR3 nucleotide sequence: TGTGCCAGCAGCCGGGACTCCGATTTTGAAAAACTGTTTTTT.

The J gene is TRBJ1-6, the V gene TRBV6-5; 10 positions agree with TRBD1. The CDR3 has 16 amino acids. Germline CDR1 reads MNHEY; CDR2 reads SVGAGI. V lost 4 bases to trimming and J lost 7 bases; unmatched junction nucleotides: 7. CDR3 nucleotides: TGTGCCAGCAGTTCCCGGGACAGGGGACCCAATTCACCCCTCCACTTT. Protein: CASSSRDRGPNSPLHF.

This clone has just a few counts. V usage is TRBV6-5 and J usage is TRBJ1-2, with 8 positions matching TRBD1. This CDR3 is 16 amino acids long. After removal of 4 bases from V and 6 bases from J, the junction contained 13 bases not matched to a gene. Germline CDR1 is MNHEY and CDR2 is SVGAGI. CDR3 in amino acids: CASSFSRTGTSDGYTF. The CDR3 coding sequence is TGTGCCAGCAGTTTCAGTAGGACAGGGACAAGTGATGGCTACACCTTC.

V usage is TRBV29-1 and J usage is TRBJ1-2; 7 bases align to TRBD1. The CDR3 totals 14 residues. Unmatched junction bases numbered 9, after V lost 4 bases and J lost 4 bases. Germline-derived CDR1 and CDR2 are SQVTM and ANQGSEA. The chain's CDR3 is CSVGWQGGGYGYTF. CDR3 DNA: TGCAGCGTTGGGTGGCAGGGGGGCGGCTATGGCTACACCTTC.

The chain couples TRBV11-3 to TRBJ1-1, with a tentative D call TRBD1 (6 bases). The CDR3 consists of 14 residues. Germline lookup yields CDR1 SGHNT and CDR2 YENEEA. Trimming pared 8 bases from V and 3 bases from J, leaving 16 bases between. DNA of the CDR3: TGTGCCAGCTCAAGGGGCGCAGGGGACACTGAAGCTTTCTTT. Amino acids: CASSRGAGDTEAFF.

The CDR3 here is CASSPSHTGELFF. The CDR3 DNA reads as TGTGCCAGCAGTCCCTCCCACACCGGGGAGCTGTTTTTT. The chain couples TRBV28 to TRBJ2-2; no clear D gene. Germline V gene data show CDR1 as MDHEN and CDR2 as SYDVKM. V lost 5 bases, J lost 3 bases, and 7 bases lay in between. This CDR3 contains 13 residues.

This clone was counted once. The chain joins TRBV24-1 to TRBJ1-2; D is unresolved. Deletions cut 2 bases from V and 7 bases from J, with 13 bases between. Germline V gives CDR1 KGHDR, CDR2 SFDVKD. The CDR3 runs to 14 residues. Here the CDR3 reads CATSDWETGSGYTF. The CDR3 DNA reads as TGTGCCACCAGTGATTGGGAGACGGGTAGTGGCTACACCTTC.

This sequence joins TRBV3-1 (or the pseudogene TRBV3-2) and TRBJ2-5, with D perhaps TRBD1 (6 bases). Germline CDR1 LGHDT, CDR2 YNNKEL (reference sequence). CDR3 length: 12 residues. Trimming removed 2 bases at V and 5 bases at J, with 6 bases between. As DNA, the CDR3 is TGTGCCAGCAGCCAAAGGGGGGAGACCCAGTACTTC. It yields the protein CASSQRGETQYF.

This sequence joins TRBV7-8 and TRBJ1-2; TRBD1 aligns across 8 bases. Trimming removed 2 bases from V and 4 bases from J; junction bases left unmatched: 9. The germline gives CDR1 SGHVS, CDR2 FQNEAQ. CDR3 length: 16 amino acids. The CDR3 DNA reads TGTGCCAGCAGCTTATACAGGACAGGGTTTACCTATGGCTACACCTTC. It encodes CASSLYRTGFTYGYTF.

The chain employs TRBV28 and TRBJ1-1, with TRBD1 identical over 7 bases. This CDR3 has 15 residues. Losses at the gene ends were 5 bases for V and 1 base for J; bases not matched to a gene: 7. CDR1 is MDHEN, CDR2 SYDVKM, per germline. The CDR3 loop is CASSPFRTGNTEAFF. CDR3 in DNA: TGTGCCAGCAGTCCCTTTCGGACAGGGAACACTGAAGCTTTCTTT.

There are a few counts of this clone. The gene calls are TRBV7-3 and TRBJ2-1; TRBD2 is a possible D gene (5 bases). Looked up from germline, CDR1 is SGHTA and CDR2 is FQGTGA. This CDR3 has 12 amino acids. With 4 bases removed from V and 9 bases from J, the gap between germline ends came to 10 bases. CDR3 sequence: CASSSELGEQFF. Written as DNA, the CDR3 is TGTGCCAGCAGCTCAGAACTAGGTGAGCAGTTCTTC.

In nucleotides, the CDR3 is TGTGCCAGCGTCCGAGGACAGGGCACTGAGCAGTTCTTC. Translated, it gives CASVRGQGTEQFF. This rearrangement joins TRBV6-5 to TRBJ2-1, with 8 nucleotides matching TRBD1. Trimming removed 8 bases from V and 9 bases from J; junction bases left unmatched: 9. CDR1 and CDR2 (germline): MNHEY, SVGAGI. There are 13 residues in the CDR3.

The rearrangement links TRBV7-9 to TRBJ2-1; possibly TRBD2 for D (6 bases). The V end was cut by 5 bases, the J end by 2 bases, with 13 bases between. Germline V gene data show CDR1 as SEHNR and CDR2 as FQNEAQ (reference sequence). The CDR3 is made up of 15 amino acids. The CDR3 region is CASSLRLGTYNEQFF. Here the CDR3 DNA reads TGTGCCAGCAGCCTACGACTAGGGACCTACAATGAGCAGTTCTTC. The full variable domain, with the rest looked up from reference TRBV7-9 and TRBJ2-1, is DTGVSQNPRHKITKRGQNVTFRCDPISEHNRLYWYRQTLGQGPEFLTYFQNEAQLEKSRLLSDRFSAERPKGSFSTLEIQRTEQGDSAMYLCASSLRLGTYNEQFFGPGTRLTVL.

The chain uses TRBV5-4 and TRBJ2-1, with D tentatively TRBD1 (5 bases). The V end lost 2 bases, the J end lost 3 bases, and 15 bases lay between the germline ends. The germline gives CDR1 SGHNT, CDR2 YYREEE (reference sequence). This CDR3 has 16 residues. The CDR3 region is CASSFTAGKNYNEQFF. CDR3 DNA sequence: TGTGCCAGCAGCTTTACCGCAGGGAAGAACTACAATGAGCAGTTCTTC.

The V and J genes are TRBV7-8 and TRBJ1-1; 7 positions agree with TRBD1. The CDR3 totals 14 residues. The J segment lost 3 bases and the V segment lost 3 bases, leaving 4 bases of the junction unmatched. CDR1 SGHVS and CDR2 FQNEAQ come from the germline V gene. The CDR3 DNA reads as TGTGCCAGCAGCTTCCGGGACAGCTACACTGAAGCTTTCTTT. The encoded protein is CASSFRDSYTEAFF.

The V gene is TRBV12-3 or TRBV12-4, the J gene TRBJ1-2; 7 bases are shared with TRBD1. This CDR3 is built from 13 residues. Trimming removed 1 base from V and 9 bases from J; junction bases left unmatched: 5. CDR3 region: CASSLGQGVSYTF. The CDR3 coding sequence is TGTGCCAGCAGTTTAGGACAGGGTGTGAGCTACACCTTC.

The rearrangement links TRBV24-1 to TRBJ2-1; D ambiguous. The CDR3 spans 12 residues. The V gene lost 4 bases and the J gene lost 7 bases, with 7 bases spanning the gap. CDR1 and CDR2 (germline): KGHDR, SFDVKD. The CDR3 coding sequence is TGTGCCACCAGTGACCCGCTAAATGAGCAGTTCTTC. Translating gives CATSDPLNEQFF.